This T cell receptor (beta chain) was documented in a study of CD8 T cells in Susac syndrome. Overall study results and limits: In its TCR sequencing and HLA analysis, the study acknowledged that the number of individuals was relatively small.

RNA, at about 0.45 to 1 ug, was reverse transcribed with random hexamers. Via MiXCR, TCRdb re-called the immunoSEQ multiplex PCR reads, giving one row per CDR3 protein. The table includes about 150,000 distinct CDR3 sequences, 95% detected once. High-throughput TCR beta sequencing covered peripheral CD8+ and CD4+ T cells. The CD8+ and CD4+ T cells were negatively isolated, with the TEMRA cells enriched by FACS. Concerning this clonotype: Its antigen is still unknown.

The sample was CD8+ T cells from PBMCs. This sequence was found in a human donor with multiple sclerosis.

The CDR3 DNA is TGTGCCACCAGCAGAGAACACCTTGGTTATAGCAATCAGCCCCAGCATTTT. Protein product: CATSREHLGYSNQPQHF. The chain has TRBV15 and TRBJ1-5, with D unresolved. The CDR3 consists of 17 residues. Germline V gives CDR1 LNHNV, CDR2 YYDKDF (reference sequence). The V end lost 0 bases, the J end lost 0 bases, and 12 bases lay between the germline ends.